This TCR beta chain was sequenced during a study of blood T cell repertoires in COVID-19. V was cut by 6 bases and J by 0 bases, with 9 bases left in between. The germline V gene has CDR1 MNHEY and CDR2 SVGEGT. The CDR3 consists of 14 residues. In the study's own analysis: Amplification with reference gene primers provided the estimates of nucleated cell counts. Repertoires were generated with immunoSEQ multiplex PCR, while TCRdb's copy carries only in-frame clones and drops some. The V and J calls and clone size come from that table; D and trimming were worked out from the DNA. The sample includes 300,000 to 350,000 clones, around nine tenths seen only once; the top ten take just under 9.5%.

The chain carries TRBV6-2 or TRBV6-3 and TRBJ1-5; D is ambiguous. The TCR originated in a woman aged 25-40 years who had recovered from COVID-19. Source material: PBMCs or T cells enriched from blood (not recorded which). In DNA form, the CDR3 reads TGTGCCAGCAGCCCTAATTATAGCAATCAGCCCCAGCATTTT. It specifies CASSPNYSNQPQHF.